These 22 T cell receptor beta chains share one sample of origin, sequenced in a study of blood T cell repertoires in COVID-19. Sequenced by immunoSEQ multiplex PCR; TCRdb stores in-frame clones only, minus some. The table records about 200,000 clones, approximately 83% of them present only once. The specimen sequenced was peripheral blood. The receptors shown here come from a human donor with active or convalescent COVID-19. The donor label of this sample is uncertain.

The chain combines TRBV5-4 with TRBJ1-1, with D possibly matching TRBD1 (6 bases). The germline V and J ends were trimmed by 3 bases and 4 bases, with 13 bases remaining between them. This CDR3 is 14 amino acids long. Germline V CDR1 and CDR2: SGHNT, YYREEE (reference sequence). CDR3 loop: CASSSQGLGTEAFF. The DNA for the CDR3 is TGTGCCAGCAGCTCTCAGGGGTTAGGCACTGAAGCTTTCTTT.

The rearrangement links TRBV5-5 to TRBJ2-5; 8 bases are a match to TRBD2. The CDR3 totals 14 residues. With V trimmed by 2 bases and J by 5 bases, 5 bases remained unmatched. CDR1 and CDR2 from the germline V gene are SGHKS and YYEKEE (reference sequence). The CDR3 DNA reads as TGTGCCAGCAGCTTATCTGCGGGAGGTGAGACCCAGTACTTC. Protein: CASSLSAGGETQYF.

V is TRBV5-4 and J is TRBJ2-1; 11 bases are shared with TRBD1. The CDR3 spans 15 residues. Germline-derived CDR1 and CDR2 are SGHNT and YYREEE (reference sequence). With 7 bases clipped from V and 7 bases from J, the junction kept 10 bases outside the gene matches. DNA of the CDR3: TGTGCCAGCGGAATCCGGGACAGGGGGGAGAATGAGCAGTTCTTC. This encodes CASGIRDRGENEQFF.

The rearrangement joins TRBV5-5 to TRBJ2-1; TRBD1 might be the D (6 bases). Trimming pared 4 bases from V and 3 bases from J, leaving 11 bases between. The CDR3 sequence is 14 residues long. Germline V gene data show CDR1 as SGHKS and CDR2 as YYEKEE (reference sequence). CDR3 DNA: TGTGCCAGCAGCCATGCACAGGGCTACAATGAGCAGTTCTTC. This gives the protein CASSHAQGYNEQFF. Filled out from reference TRBV5-5 and TRBJ2-1, the complete variable domain reads DAGVTQSPTHLIKTRGQQVTLRCSPISGHKSVSWYQQVLGQGPQFIFQYYEKEERGRGNFPDRFSARQFPNYSSELNVNALLLGDSALYLCASSHAQGYNEQFFGPGTRLTVL.

The V call is TRBV19, the J call TRBJ1-5; the match to TRBD1 covers 8 bases. Trimming at V came to 3 bases and at J to 2 bases, leaving 0 bases not matched to a gene. Germline loops: CDR1 LNHDA, CDR2 SQIVND (reference sequence). This CDR3 is 14 amino acids long. The CDR3 nucleotides read TGTGCCAGTAGTATGACAGGGGGCAATCAGCCCCAGCATTTT. Translating gives CASSMTGGNQPQHF.

The chain links TRBV3-1 (or the pseudogene TRBV3-2) to TRBJ2-3, with 8 bases identical to TRBD2. The CDR3 length is 17 residues. V lost 4 bases and J lost 0; bases outside the gene matches: 9. CDR1 and CDR2 from the germline V gene are LGHDT and YNNKEL (reference sequence). The CDR3 region is CASSRYGGVTSTDTQYF. CDR3 sequence (DNA): TGTGCCAGCAGCCGATACGGGGGGGTAACTAGCACAGATACGCAGTATTTT.

J is TRBJ2-2 and V is TRBV18; D might be TRBD2 (5 bases). V gave up 2 bases and J gave up 3 bases, with 7 bases separating them. The germline V gene encodes CDR1 KGHSH and CDR2 LQKENI. The CDR3 covers 14 residues. CDR3 coding DNA: TGTGCCAGCTCACCAGGCGGGTACACCGGGGAGCTGTTTTTT. Amino acid sequence: CASSPGGYTGELFF.

This clone appeared once. Within the sample, other DNA sequences also encode this same CDR3. This chain connects TRBV11-3 to TRBJ2-3; D remains ambiguous. Looked up from germline, CDR1 is SGHNT and CDR2 is YENEEA. The CDR3 has 11 amino acids. The ends were cut back, 6 bases at V and 3 bases at J, with 4 bases in the middle. CDR3 nucleotide sequence: TGTGCCAGCAGGTATACAGATACGCAGTATTTT. It encodes CASRYTDTQYF.

This sequence joins TRBV7-9 and TRBJ1-2; 12 bases line up with TRBD1. CDR1 and CDR2 from the germline V gene are SEHNR and FQNEAQ (reference sequence). CDR3 length: 15 amino acids. V shed 0 bases, J shed 7 bases, and the junction held 3 bases outside the gene matches. The CDR3 nucleotides are TGTGCCAGCAGCTTAGCGGGACAGGGGGCCGGTGGCTACACCTTC. It codes for CASSLAGQGAGGYTF.

In DNA, the CDR3 is TGCGCCAGCAGCTTGGAGCTACAGGTTAACTCTGGAAACACCATATATTTT. Protein product: CASSLELQVNSGNTIYF. The gene calls are TRBV5-1 and TRBJ1-3; a possible D gene is TRBD1 (5 bases). There are 17 residues in the CDR3. V was pared by 0 bases and J by 0 bases, with 13 bases between. Per germline, CDR1 SGHRS and CDR2 YFSETQ.

The V call is TRBV7-9, the J call TRBJ2-1, with D perhaps matching TRBD2 (5 bases). Germline values: CDR1 SEHNR, CDR2 FQNEAQ (reference sequence). V was trimmed by 7 bases and J by 0 bases, leaving 10 bases between them. The CDR3 is made up of 14 amino acids. The CDR3 DNA follows: TGTGCCAGCAACCCGGGGAGCTCCTACAATGAGCAGTTCTTC. This translates into CASNPGSSYNEQFF. Together with reference TRBV7-9 and TRBJ2-1, the CDR3 gives the full variable domain: DTGVSQNPRHKITKRGQNVTFRCDPISEHNRLYWYRQTLGQGPEFLTYFQNEAQLEKSRLLSDRFSAERPKGSFSTLEIQRTEQGDSAMYLCASNPGSSYNEQFFGPGTRLTVL.

This clone came up once. Written as DNA, the CDR3 is TGTGCCAGCAGCAGACAGGGGGCGACCTACAATGAGCAGTTCTTC. Protein product: CASSRQGATYNEQFF. V usage is TRBV7-3 and J usage is TRBJ2-1; 10 bases match TRBD1. Germline loops: CDR1 SGHTA, CDR2 FQGTGA. V was pared by 5 bases and J by 2 bases, with 3 bases of the junction left unmatched. The CDR3 runs 15 residues.

The chain joins TRBV23-1 to TRBJ1-3; 10 positions agree with TRBD1. TRBV23-1 is placed among ORFs of uncertain function. The CDR3 is 18 residues long. J gave up 0 bases and V 0 bases, and 5 bases lay outside the gene matches. As DNA, the CDR3 is TGCGCCAGCAGTCAATCGGGGACAGGGGCACACTCTGGAAACACCATATATTTT. Protein product: CASSQSGTGAHSGNTIYF.

The rearrangement joins TRBV2 to TRBJ2-6; 10 positions match TRBD1. Germline CDR1 is SNHLY and CDR2 is FYNNEI. The CDR3 runs 16 residues. After removal of 9 bases from V and 1 base from J, the junction contained 6 bases not matched to a gene. The CDR3 loop is CARADRGWSGANVLTF. The CDR3, as DNA: TGTGCCAGAGCGGACAGGGGGTGGTCTGGGGCCAACGTCCTGACTTTC.

The V call is TRBV5-4, the J call TRBJ2-3; the match to TRBD2 covers 10 bases. The germline V gene encodes CDR1 SGHNT and CDR2 YYREEE (reference sequence). Germline trimming cut 1 base from V and 0 bases from J; bases unmatched to any gene: 11. The CDR3 extends over 19 amino acids. CDR3 coding DNA: TGTGCCAGCAGCTTGTTAGCACTAGCGGGAAAAACTAGCACAGATACGCAGTATTTT. Protein sequence: CASSLLALAGKTSTDTQYF. Full variable domain (outside the CDR3, taken from reference TRBV5-4 and TRBJ2-3): ETGVTQSPTHLIKTRGQQVTLRCSSQSGHNTVSWYQQALGQGPQFIFQYYREEENGRGNFPPRFSGLQFPNYSSELNVNALELDDSALYLCASSLLALAGKTSTDTQYFGPGTRLTVL.

The V and J genes are TRBV7-2 and TRBJ1-2, with D tentatively TRBD1 (6 bases). The CDR3 is made up of 14 amino acids. Germline values: CDR1 SGHTA, CDR2 FQGNSA. With 1 base removed from V and 7 bases from J, the gap between germline ends came to 13 bases. CDR3 sequence reads: CASSLVTSGVGYTF. The CDR3 coding sequence is TGTGCCAGCAGCTTAGTAACATCAGGGGTTGGCTACACCTTC. Supplemented by reference TRBV7-2 and TRBJ1-2, the full variable domain reads GAGVSQSPSNKVTEKGKDVELRCDPISGHTALYWYRQSLGQGLEFLIYFQGNSAPDKSGLPSDRFSAERTGGSVSTLTIQRTQQEDSAVYLCASSLVTSGVGYTFGSGTRLTVV.

This chain joins TRBV2 and TRBJ2-7; D is uncertain. The germline V gene has CDR1 SNHLY and CDR2 FYNNEI. CDR3 length: 12 residues. Trimming removed 5 bases at V and 5 bases at J, with 10 bases between. CDR3: CASSPRWHEQYF. CDR3 DNA sequence: TGTGCCAGCAGTCCCAGGTGGCACGAGCAGTACTTC.

CDR3 protein: CASSPDSGGATDTQYF. CDR3 coding DNA: TGTGCCAGCAGCCCGGATAGCGGGGGGGCGACAGATACGCAGTATTTT. The chain combines TRBV7-2 with TRBJ2-3; 11 bases are shared with TRBD2. The CDR3 extends over 16 amino acids. The J segment lost 3 bases and the V segment lost 5 bases, leaving 7 bases of the junction unmatched. CDR1 is SGHTA and CDR2 is FQGNSA in the germline V gene. The complete variable domain, with remaining parts taken from reference TRBV7-2 and TRBJ2-3, reads GAGVSQSPSNKVTEKGKDVELRCDPISGHTALYWYRQSLGQGLEFLIYFQGNSAPDKSGLPSDRFSAERTGGSVSTLTIQRTQQEDSAVYLCASSPDSGGATDTQYFGPGTRLTVL.

The chain combines TRBV11-2 with TRBJ2-1; D is unclear. V lost 0 bases and J lost 6, with 9 bases in between. The CDR3 is 14 amino acids. The germline gives CDR1 SGHAT, CDR2 FQNNGV. The CDR3 sequence: CASSLDLRSNEQFF. Written as DNA, the CDR3 is TGTGCCAGCAGCTTAGATCTCCGGTCCAATGAGCAGTTCTTC. The variable domain in full, with the rest retrieved from reference TRBV11-2 and TRBJ2-1, is EAGVAQSPRYKIIEKRQSVAFWCNPISGHATLYWYQQILGQGPKLLIQFQNNGVVDDSQLPKDRFSAERLKGVDSTLKIQPAKLEDSAVYLCASSLDLRSNEQFFGPGTRLTVL.

This chain connects TRBV18 to TRBJ2-2; maybe TRBD2 (5 bases). This CDR3 contains 14 residues. Germline values: CDR1 KGHSH, CDR2 LQKENI. Trimming stripped 3 bases from V and 6 bases from J, with 11 bases between. DNA of the CDR3: TGTGCCAGCTCACCCTTGTCCGGGGCCGGGGAGCTGTTTTTT. It is translated as CASSPLSGAGELFF.

The CDR3 sequence is CASSSTGLVAGELFF. In DNA, the CDR3 is TGTGCCAGCAGCTCCACAGGGTTGGTGGCCGGGGAGCTGTTTTTT. The V and J genes are TRBV7-2 and TRBJ2-2; D perhaps matches TRBD1 (6 bases). The V gene lost 4 bases and the J gene lost 6 bases, with 15 bases spanning the gap. CDR1 and CDR2 from the germline V gene are SGHTA and FQGNSA. CDR3 length: 15 amino acids.

As regards this clone: Other DNA sequences of this sample code for an identical CDR3. This chain connects TRBV9 to TRBJ2-7, with TRBD2 identical over 7 bases. The CDR3 has 14 residues. Unmatched junction bases numbered 2, after V lost 2 bases and J lost 0 bases. Germline V CDR1 and CDR2: SGDLS, YYNGEE. CDR3 residues: CASSVGGSSYEQYF. CDR3 in DNA: TGTGCCAGCAGCGTGGGGGGGAGCTCCTACGAGCAGTACTTC. The full variable domain, in which reference TRBV9 and TRBJ2-7 provide the parts outside the CDR3, is DSGVTQTPKHLITATGQRVTLRCSPRSGDLSVYWYQQSLDQGLQFLIQYYNGEERAKGNILERFSAQQFPDLHSELNLSSLELGDSALYFCASSVGGSSYEQYFGPGTRLTVT.